Presented here are 6 T cell receptor beta chains from one specimen sequenced in a study of blood T cells in healthy people across ages. For the second PCR, which ran for about 7 to 11 cycles, a sample-barcoded 5' primer and a J-beta primer mix were used. TCRdb fed the 5' RACE reads into MiXCR, producing one record per CDR3 protein. Counted here are around 990,000 distinct CDR3 sequences, around 25% occurring once; the ten biggest clones make up approximately 0.71%. This sample was shared with a second study, whose subject was T cells of mothers and their children.

The specimen was blood. The receptors originated from a girl aged 2 to 9 in good health.

Only a few counts were recorded for this clonotype. V and J are TRBV7-2 and TRBJ2-3; 7 nucleotides line up with TRBD1. V dropped 5 bases and J dropped 0; count of bases not matched to a gene: 5. Germline-derived CDR1 and CDR2 are SGHTA and FQGNSA. CDR3 size: 15 residues. CDR3 amino acids: CASSMTGSSTDTQYF. The CDR3, as DNA: TGTGCCAGCAGCATGACAGGGTCTAGCACAGATACGCAGTATTTT.

This rearrangement joins TRBV6-2 or TRBV6-3 to TRBJ2-1; possible D gene TRBD1, 6 bases. V was cut by 6 bases and J by 0 bases, with 12 bases left in between. CDR3 length: 15 amino acids. Germline CDR1 is MNHEY and CDR2 is SVGEGT. As DNA, the CDR3 is TGTGCCAGCAGCTCGGACAGCAGCTCCTACAATGAGCAGTTCTTC. Protein sequence: CASSSDSSSYNEQFF.

V gene TRBV25-1 combines with J gene TRBJ2-1, with a tentative D call TRBD2 (6 bases). The DNA end favors TRBJ2-5, so the J call may be wrong. This CDR3 is 17 amino acids long. Germline CDR1 reads MGHDK; CDR2 reads SYGVNS. The CDR3, as DNA: TGTGCCAGCAGTGGATTGCGGGACGGACGTTACCAAGAGACCCAGTACTTC. It encodes CASSGLRDGRYQETQYF.

CDR3 in amino acids: CASSYSTGGYGYTF. CDR3 DNA sequence: TGTGCCAGCAGTTATTCGACAGGGGGCTATGGCTACACCTTC. V usage is TRBV6-6 and J usage is TRBJ1-2; TRBD1 agrees at 9 bases. The V and J ends lost 3 bases and 4 bases, in that order; junction bases with no gene match: 3. The V gene's germline CDR1 is MNHNY and CDR2 SVGAGI (reference sequence). CDR3 length equals 14 residues.

V gene TRBV20-1 combines with J gene TRBJ2-5; 11 bases fit TRBD1. Germline values: CDR1 DFQATT, CDR2 SNEGSKA (reference sequence). The CDR3 sequence is 15 residues long. V trimming: 0 bases; J trimming: 4 bases; junction bases outside the gene matches: 4. The CDR3 spells CSAREGQGAGETQYF. CDR3 nucleotide sequence: TGCAGTGCTAGAGAAGGACAGGGGGCTGGAGAGACCCAGTACTTC.

A few counts support this clonotype. The chain couples TRBV6-5 to TRBJ1-2; a possible D gene is TRBD1 (6 bases). CDR1 and CDR2 (germline): MNHEY, SVGAGI. Trimming left V 5 bases short and J 5 bases short, with 15 bases between. This CDR3 has 14 amino acids. DNA for the CDR3: TGTGCCAGCAGTACACTACAGGGAACGTATGGCTACACCTTC. Encoded protein: CASSTLQGTYGYTF.